This T cell receptor beta chain was documented in a study of shared clonotypes between healthy human individuals. This clone was observed at least ten times. An end of the junction does not agree with germline; a read error may underlie this. Distinct nucleotide sequences in the sample also encode this CDR3. The CDR3 spans 14 residues. The germline CDR1 and CDR2 sequences are SSHAT and FNYEAQ (reference sequence). Sequencing was performed with immunoSEQ multiplex PCR; in TCRdb, only in-frame clones are kept and a portion is missing. The top ten clones hold about 12% of a sample with hundreds of thousands of clones, approximately 71% of them seen once.

The sequence came from a woman aged 35 to 49 in good health. Some clones in this sample may be carry-over from other donors' samples. What was sequenced was PBMCs. The genes are TRBV7-7 and TRBJ2-2; D unresolved. CDR3 nucleotides: TGTGCTAGCAGCTTAAACACAAACACCGGGGAGCTGTTTTTT. This sequence encodes CASSLNTNTGELFF.